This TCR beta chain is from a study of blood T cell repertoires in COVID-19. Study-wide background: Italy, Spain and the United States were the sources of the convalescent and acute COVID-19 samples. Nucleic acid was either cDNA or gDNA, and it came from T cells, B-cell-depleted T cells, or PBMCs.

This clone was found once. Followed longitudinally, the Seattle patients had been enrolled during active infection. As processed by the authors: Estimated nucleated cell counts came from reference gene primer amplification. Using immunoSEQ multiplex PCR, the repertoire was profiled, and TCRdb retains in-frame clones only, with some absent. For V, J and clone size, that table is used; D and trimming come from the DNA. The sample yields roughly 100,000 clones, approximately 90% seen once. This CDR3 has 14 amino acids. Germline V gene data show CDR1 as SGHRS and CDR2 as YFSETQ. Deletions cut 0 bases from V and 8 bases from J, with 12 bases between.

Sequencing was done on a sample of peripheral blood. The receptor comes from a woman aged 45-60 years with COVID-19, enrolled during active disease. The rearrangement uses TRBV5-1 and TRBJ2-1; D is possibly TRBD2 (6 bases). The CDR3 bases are TGCGCCAGCAGCTTGGTGGGGACTTCTTATGAGCAGTTCTTC. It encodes CASSLVGTSYEQFF. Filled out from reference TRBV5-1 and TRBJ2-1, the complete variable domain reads KAGVTQTPRYLIKTRGQQVTLSCSPISGHRSVSWYQQTPGQGLQFLFEYFSETQRNKGNFPGRFSGRQFSNSRSEMNVSTLELGDSALYLCASSLVGTSYEQFFGPGTRLTVL.